These T cell receptor beta chains were read from a single sample in a study of CD8 T cells in ankylosing spondylitis. TCRdb re-called the 5' RACE reads through MiXCR, storing one row per CDR3 protein. This sample has fewer than 750,000 distinct CDR3 sequences, with roughly 19% found just once. Material for sequencing was blood, either unsorted or a sorted T cell fraction (not recorded which). All receptors derive from a male donor with ankylosing spondylitis. Each CDR3 is given with its conserved first and last residue. A D gene is named only where the DNA matches it firmly. Clone size is not always given. Where it is, it says once, few, many or a class for expanded clones.

d_gene	abundance	v_gene	j_gene	CDR3aa	CDR3nt
TRBD2	NA	TRBV6-2/TRBV6-3	TRBJ2-7	CASNSIRAGGPHEQYF	TGTGCCAGCAACTCCATCCGAGCGGGGGGCCCTCACGAGCAGTACTTC
TRBD2	NA	TRBV6-2/TRBV6-3	TRBJ2-5	CASSYSRLAGVKETQYF	TGTGCCAGCAGTTACTCACGCCTAGCGGGAGTAAAGGAGACCCAGTACTTC
NA	NA	TRBV3-1	TRBJ2-6	CASSQARSSGANVLTF	TGTGCCAGCAGCCAAGCAAGGAGCTCTGGGGCCAACGTCCTGACTTTC
TRBD2	NA	TRBV5-1	TRBJ2-1	CASSLGFGTSEYNEQFF	TGCGCCAGCAGCTTGGGTTTCGGGACTAGCGAATACAATGAGCAGTTCTTC
NA	NA	TRBV7-9	TRBJ2-1	CASTRGEVYNEQFF	TGTGCCAGCACCAGGGGGGAGGTGTACAATGAGCAGTTCTTC
NA	NA	TRBV2	TRBJ2-7	CASSAPWGPYEQYF	TGTGCCAGCAGTGCGCCGTGGGGGCCCTACGAGCAGTACTTC
NA	few	TRBV7-9	TRBJ2-5	CASSRPLGGQTQYF	TGTGCCAGCAGCCGCCCCTTGGGGGGTCAGACCCAGTACTTC
TRBD2	NA	TRBV20-1	TRBJ2-3	CSARQLAGVGDTQYF	TGCAGTGCTAGGCAACTAGCGGGAGTAGGCGATACGCAGTATTTT
NA	once	TRBV2	TRBJ1-6	CAAVVGAYNSPLHF	TGTGCCGCAGTAGTCGGTGCTTATAATTCACCCCTCCACTTT
NA	NA	TRBV29-1	TRBJ2-1	CSVDATWGPEQFF	TGCAGCGTTGATGCCACCTGGGGGCCTGAGCAGTTCTTC
NA	many	TRBV11-2	TRBJ2-7	CASSSEYEQYF	TGTGCCAGCAGCTCCGAATACGAGCAGTACTTC
NA	few	TRBV5-1	TRBJ2-7	CASSPTQGGPYEQYF	TGCGCCAGCAGCCCCACCCAGGGGGGACCCTACGAGCAGTACTTC
TRBD2	NA	TRBV6-2/TRBV6-3	TRBJ2-1	CASSPGSGLTAPAEQFF	TGTGCCAGCAGTCCGGGCTCGGGACTAACTGCACCCGCTGAGCAGTTCTTC
TRBD1	NA	TRBV5-1	TRBJ2-7	CASSLQGQFYEQYF	TGCGCCAGCAGCTTACAGGGGCAATTTTACGAGCAGTACTTC
NA	NA	TRBV12-3/TRBV12-4	TRBJ2-1	CAAGRGRRNEQFF	TGTGCCGCCGGGAGGGGGCGCAGAAATGAGCAGTTCTTC
TRBD1	once	TRBV7-2	TRBJ1-5	CASSFDRGPQHF	TGTGCCAGCAGCTTCGACAGGGGACCCCAGCATTTT
NA	few	TRBV12-3/TRBV12-4	TRBJ2-5	CASSFRQLQETQYF	TGTGCCAGCAGTTTTCGCCAGCTTCAAGAGACCCAGTACTTC
TRBD2	few	TRBV30	TRBJ2-5	CAWSKIAGGLGTQYF	TGTGCCTGGAGTAAAATAGCGGGGGGCCTAGGGACCCAGTACTTC
TRBD1	few	TRBV6-1	TRBJ2-7	CASGRDRDSEQYF	TGTGCCAGCGGCCGGGACAGGGACAGCGAGCAGTACTTC
NA	once	TRBV7-8	TRBJ2-7	CASSLQRVSGQYF	TGTGCCAGCAGCCTGCAAAGGGTTTCCGGGCAGTACTTC
TRBD1	NA	TRBV7-2	TRBJ2-5	CASSLEGGQGETQYF	TGTGCCAGCAGCTTAGAGGGCGGACAGGGGGAGACCCAGTACTTC
NA	few	TRBV30	TRBJ2-7	CAWSVDEQYF	TGTGCCTGGAGTGTTGATGAGCAGTACTTC
TRBD2	once	TRBV4-3	TRBJ2-1	CASSLLGLAVTNEQFF	TGCGCCAGCAGCCTCCTCGGACTAGCGGTGACCAATGAGCAGTTCTTC
NA	few	TRBV29-1	TRBJ1-1	CSVRRDTEAFF	TGCAGCGTTCGGAGGGACACTGAAGCTTTCTTT
NA	NA	TRBV20-1	TRBJ2-7	CSALAGTATIYEQYF	TGCAGTGCTTTGGCCGGGACTGCGACTATCTACGAGCAGTACTTC
NA	few	TRBV11-2	TRBJ2-7	CASSLRSTLDSYEQYF	TGTGCCAGCAGCTTACGATCAACGTTAGATTCCTACGAGCAGTACTTC
TRBD1	NA	TRBV15	TRBJ2-5	CATSLRQGPGETRYF	TGTGCCACCAGCCTACGACAGGGGCCAGGGGAGACCCGGTACTTC
NA	NA	TRBV5-1	TRBJ1-2	CASSPLDRPNYGYTF	TGCGCCAGCAGCCCCCTGGATCGGCCTAACTATGGCTACACCTTC
NA	many	TRBV12-3/TRBV12-4	TRBJ2-1	CASRSDNEQFF	TGTGCCAGCAGGTCCGACAATGAGCAGTTCTTC
NA	NA	TRBV12-3/TRBV12-4	TRBJ1-3	CASSNGNTIYF	TGTGCCAGCAGCAATGGAAACACCATATATTTT
NA	many	TRBV4-3	TRBJ1-6	CASSQGENSPLHF	TGCGCCAGCAGCCAGGGAGAGAATTCACCCCTCCACTTT
NA	NA	TRBV29-1	TRBJ2-1	CSVEDPPLQFF	TGCAGCGTTGAAGACCCCCCCCTGCAGTTCTTC
NA	NA	TRBV20-1	TRBJ2-7	CSARDMGARSYEQYF	TGCAGTGCTAGAGATATGGGGGCGCGGTCCTACGAGCAGTACTTC
NA	few	TRBV7-9	TRBJ1-4	CASSTTTGGEKLFF	TGTGCCAGCAGCACAACAACGGGAGGGGAAAAACTGTTTTTT
TRBD1	few	TRBV6-1	TRBJ1-2	CASSGQGGLYLYGYTF	TGTGCCAGCAGTGGACAGGGGGGCCTCTACCTCTATGGCTACACCTTC
NA	many	TRBV7-9	TRBJ2-2	CASNYARGTNTGELFF	TGTGCCAGCAACTATGCCAGGGGCACGAACACCGGGGAGCTGTTTTTT
TRBD2	NA	TRBV5-4	TRBJ2-7	CASSLGAGTSSYEQYF	TGTGCCAGCAGCTTGGGCGCCGGGACTAGCTCCTACGAGCAGTACTTC
NA	few	TRBV29-1	TRBJ1-1	CSVEEQKNTEAFF	TGCAGCGTTGAAGAACAGAAGAACACTGAAGCTTTCTTT
NA	few	TRBV15	TRBJ2-7	CATSRVTGQLEQYF	TGTGCCACCAGCAGAGTGACGGGCCAGCTAGAGCAGTACTTC
NA	NA	TRBV7-6	TRBJ2-3	CASSLASGLATDTQYF	TGTGCCAGCAGCTTAGCGAGTGGGTTAGCCACAGATACGCAGTATTTT
NA	NA	TRBV6-1	TRBJ2-6	CASSTDLQANVLTF	TGTGCCAGCAGTACAGACCTTCAGGCCAACGTCCTGACTTTC
TRBD1	few	TRBV4-1	TRBJ2-1	CASSQTGQLNNEQFF	TGCGCCAGCAGCCAAACGGGACAGCTCAACAATGAGCAGTTCTTC
NA	few	TRBV4-2	TRBJ2-2	CASSQDLGGRGTGELFF	TGTGCCAGCAGCCAAGATCTGGGGGGTAGGGGCACCGGGGAGCTGTTTTTT
NA	NA	TRBV27	TRBJ2-2	CASSSTPWGTGELFF	TGTGCCAGCAGTTCGACGCCCTGGGGCACCGGGGAGCTGTTTTTT
NA	NA	TRBV6-1	TRBJ2-1	CASSRLTSPHEQFF	TGTGCCAGCAGCCGTTTAACTAGCCCACATGAGCAGTTCTTC
TRBD1	many	TRBV20-1	TRBJ2-3	CSARPGQGAVDTQYF	TGCAGTGCTAGACCGGGACAGGGGGCTGTAGATACGCAGTATTTT
NA	few	TRBV20-1	TRBJ2-7	CSAPDPQFSYEQYF	TGCAGTGCTCCCGACCCCCAATTCTCCTACGAGCAGTACTTC
NA	few	TRBV3-1	TRBJ2-7	CASSQSGLYEQYF	TGTGCCAGCAGCCAATCGGGACTCTACGAGCAGTACTTC
NA	NA	TRBV24-1	TRBJ1-2	CATSDVRGHGYTF	TGTGCCACCAGTGATGTCAGGGGCCATGGCTACACCTTC
NA	NA	TRBV5-6	TRBJ2-5	CASSSAPGIETQYF	TGTGCCAGCAGTTCGGCCCCCGGCATAGAGACCCAGTACTTC
NA	few	TRBV5-6	TRBJ2-2	CASSSRGITYTGELFF	TGTGCCAGCAGCTCTAGGGGGATAACCTACACCGGGGAGCTGTTTTTT
NA	NA	TRBV20-1	TRBJ1-5	CSAPRVPSGIYNQPQHF	TGCAGTGCTCCGCGGGTTCCCTCGGGGATTTACAATCAGCCCCAGCATTTT
NA	NA	TRBV20-1	TRBJ1-1	CSARGRRGDVTEAFF	TGCAGTGCTAGAGGACGACGGGGGGATGTCACTGAAGCTTTCTTT
NA	NA	TRBV1	TRBJ2-5	CTSRFVSGAYQETQYF	TGCACCAGCAGATTTGTGTCGGGGGCTTACCAAGAGACCCAGTACTTC
TRBD1	NA	TRBV20-1	TRBJ1-1	CSASPNRTGRNTEAFF	TGCAGTGCTTCACCCAACAGGACAGGCCGGAACACTGAAGCTTTCTTT